This T cell receptor (beta chain) was documented in a study of cytomegalovirus exposure and HLA in healthy donors. This clone is a singleton in its sample. Amplification used 60 Vbeta primers and 13 Jbeta primers. Profiling relied on immunoSEQ multiplex PCR, and the TCRdb table lists in-frame clones only, not all of them. Seen here are 210,000 or so clones, about 89% observed once, and the top ten hold about 1.2%. This CDR3 has 15 residues. Trimming cost V 2 bases and J 0 bases; bases outside gene matches: 3. Germline V lookup: CDR1 SGHTS, CDR2 YDEGEE. This chain links TRBV5-8 with TRBJ2-3; 7 nucleotides match TRBD2. This sequence was found in a man aged 30-40 years in good health and CMV-seronegative. Sequencing was performed on PBMCs. The CDR3 coding sequence is TGTGCCAGCAGCTTAAAGCGGGGAAGCACAGATACGCAGTATTTT. Translation: CASSLKRGSTDTQYF.